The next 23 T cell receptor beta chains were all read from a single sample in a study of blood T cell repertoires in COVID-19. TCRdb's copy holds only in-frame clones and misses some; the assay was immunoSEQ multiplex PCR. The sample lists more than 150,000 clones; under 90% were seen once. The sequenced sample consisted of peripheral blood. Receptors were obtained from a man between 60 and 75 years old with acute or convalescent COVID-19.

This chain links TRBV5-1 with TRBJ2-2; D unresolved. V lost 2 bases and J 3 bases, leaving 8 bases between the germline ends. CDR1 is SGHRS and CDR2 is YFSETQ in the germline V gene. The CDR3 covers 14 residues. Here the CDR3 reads CASSLHLYTGELFF. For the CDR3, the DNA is TGCGCCAGCAGCTTACACCTGTACACCGGGGAGCTGTTTTTT. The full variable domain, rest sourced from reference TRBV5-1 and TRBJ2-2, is KAGVTQTPRYLIKTRGQQVTLSCSPISGHRSVSWYQQTPGQGLQFLFEYFSETQRNKGNFPGRFSGRQFSNSRSEMNVSTLELGDSALYLCASSLHLYTGELFFGEGSRLTVL.

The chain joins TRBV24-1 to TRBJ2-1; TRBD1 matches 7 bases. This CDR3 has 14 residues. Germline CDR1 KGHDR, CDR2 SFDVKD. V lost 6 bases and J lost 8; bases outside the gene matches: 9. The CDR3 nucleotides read TGTGCCACCAGTCACAGGGGTCGTGGCGATGAGCAGTTCTTC. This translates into CATSHRGRGDEQFF.

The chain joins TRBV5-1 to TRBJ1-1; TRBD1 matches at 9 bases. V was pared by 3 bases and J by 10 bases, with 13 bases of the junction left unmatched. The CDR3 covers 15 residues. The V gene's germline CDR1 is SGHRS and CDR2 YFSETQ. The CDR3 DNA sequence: TGCGCCAGCAGCTCTGGGGTAGGACAGGGGTTGGGAGCTTTCTTT. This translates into CASSSGVGQGLGAFF. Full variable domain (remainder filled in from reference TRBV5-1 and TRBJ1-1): KAGVTQTPRYLIKTRGQQVTLSCSPISGHRSVSWYQQTPGQGLQFLFEYFSETQRNKGNFPGRFSGRQFSNSRSEMNVSTLELGDSALYLCASSSGVGQGLGAFFGQGTRLTVV.

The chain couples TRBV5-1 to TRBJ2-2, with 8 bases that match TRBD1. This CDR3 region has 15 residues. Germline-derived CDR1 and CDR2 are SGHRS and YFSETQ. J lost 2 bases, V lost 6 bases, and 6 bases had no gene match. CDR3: CASKMTGANTGELFF. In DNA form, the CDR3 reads TGCGCCAGCAAAATGACAGGGGCCAACACCGGGGAGCTGTTTTTT.

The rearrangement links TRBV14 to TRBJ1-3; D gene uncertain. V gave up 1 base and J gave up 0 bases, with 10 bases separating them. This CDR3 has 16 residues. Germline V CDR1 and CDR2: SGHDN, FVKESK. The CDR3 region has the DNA TGTGCCAGCAGCCAAGGCCAGCCGGGCTCTGGAAACACCATATATTTT. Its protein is CASSQGQPGSGNTIYF.

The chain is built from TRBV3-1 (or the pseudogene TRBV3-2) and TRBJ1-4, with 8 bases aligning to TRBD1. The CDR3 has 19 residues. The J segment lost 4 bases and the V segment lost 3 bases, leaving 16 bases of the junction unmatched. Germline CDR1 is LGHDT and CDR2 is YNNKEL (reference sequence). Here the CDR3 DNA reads TGTGCCAGCAGCCACCACTGGACAGGGTTCAACCAGGGTAATGAAAAACTGTTTTTT. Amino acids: CASSHHWTGFNQGNEKLFF.

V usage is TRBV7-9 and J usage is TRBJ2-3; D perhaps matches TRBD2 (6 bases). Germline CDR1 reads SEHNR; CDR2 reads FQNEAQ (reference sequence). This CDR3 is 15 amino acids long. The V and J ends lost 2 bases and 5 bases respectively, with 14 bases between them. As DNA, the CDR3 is TGTGCCAGCAGCTTATTCAGTGCGGGACGAGATACGCAGTATTTT. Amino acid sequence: CASSLFSAGRDTQYF.

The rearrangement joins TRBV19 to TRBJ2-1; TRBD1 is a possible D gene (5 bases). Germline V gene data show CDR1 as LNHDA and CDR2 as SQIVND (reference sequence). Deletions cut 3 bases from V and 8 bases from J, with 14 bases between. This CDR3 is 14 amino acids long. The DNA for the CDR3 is TGTGCCAGTAGTATTTATGGGGCGGCGGATGAGCAGTTCTTC. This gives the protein CASSIYGAADEQFF.

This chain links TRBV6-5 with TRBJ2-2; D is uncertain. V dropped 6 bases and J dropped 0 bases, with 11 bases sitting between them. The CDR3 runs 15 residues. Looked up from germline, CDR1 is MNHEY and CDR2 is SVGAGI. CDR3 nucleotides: TGTGCCAGCAGCCTTTGGTCTACGAACACCGGGGAGCTGTTTTTT. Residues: CASSLWSTNTGELFF.

This CDR3 reads CASSALAGIEQFF. The CDR3 DNA reads as TGTGCCAGTAGTGCCCTAGCGGGGATTGAGCAGTTCTTC. The V gene is TRBV19, the J gene TRBJ2-1, with TRBD2 identical over 9 bases. Germline trimming cut 5 bases from V and 9 bases from J; bases unmatched to any gene: 5. The CDR3 sequence is 13 residues long. Germline loops: CDR1 LNHDA, CDR2 SQIVND (reference sequence).

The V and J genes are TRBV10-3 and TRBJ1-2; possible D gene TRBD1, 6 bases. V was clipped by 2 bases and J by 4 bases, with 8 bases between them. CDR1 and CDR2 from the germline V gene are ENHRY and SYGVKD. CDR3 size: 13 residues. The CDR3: CAISEKGGYGYTF. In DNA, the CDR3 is TGTGCCATCAGTGAGAAAGGGGGCTATGGCTACACCTTC.

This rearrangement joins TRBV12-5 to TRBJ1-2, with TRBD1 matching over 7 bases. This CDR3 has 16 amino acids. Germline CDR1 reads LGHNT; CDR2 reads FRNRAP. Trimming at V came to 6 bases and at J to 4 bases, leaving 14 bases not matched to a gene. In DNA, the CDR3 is TGTGCTAGTGGGGCACGTGGGACAGAGGGATTCTATGGCTACACCTTC. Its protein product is CASGARGTEGFYGYTF.

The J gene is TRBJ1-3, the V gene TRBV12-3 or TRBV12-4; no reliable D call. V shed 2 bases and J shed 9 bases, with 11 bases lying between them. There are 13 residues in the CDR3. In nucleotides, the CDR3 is TGTGCCAGCAGTTTACCCCGGAGTGGCACCATATATTTT. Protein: CASSLPRSGTIYF.

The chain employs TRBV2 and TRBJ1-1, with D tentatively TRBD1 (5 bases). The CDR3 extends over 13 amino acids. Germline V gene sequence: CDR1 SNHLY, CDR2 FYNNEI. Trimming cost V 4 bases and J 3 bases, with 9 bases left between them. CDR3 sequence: CASSAQGYTEAFF. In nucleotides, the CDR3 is TGTGCCAGCAGTGCTCAGGGATACACTGAAGCTTTCTTT.

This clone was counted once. CDR3 region: CASSTSGTPYNEQFF. The CDR3 bases are TGTGCCAGCAGTACTTCCGGGACACCCTACAATGAGCAGTTCTTC. The rearrangement links TRBV28 to TRBJ2-1; D might be TRBD1 (6 bases). The CDR3 covers 15 residues. Trimming took 5 bases from V and 2 from J, leaving 13 bases between them. CDR1 is MDHEN and CDR2 is SYDVKM in the germline V gene.

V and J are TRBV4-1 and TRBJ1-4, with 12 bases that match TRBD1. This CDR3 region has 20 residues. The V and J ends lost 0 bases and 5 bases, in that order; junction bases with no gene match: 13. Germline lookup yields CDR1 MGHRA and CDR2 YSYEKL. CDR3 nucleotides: TGCGCCAGCAGCCAAGATGGATTTTGGGGACAGGGGGCTCCAAATGAAAAACTGTTTTTT. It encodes CASSQDGFWGQGAPNEKLFF.

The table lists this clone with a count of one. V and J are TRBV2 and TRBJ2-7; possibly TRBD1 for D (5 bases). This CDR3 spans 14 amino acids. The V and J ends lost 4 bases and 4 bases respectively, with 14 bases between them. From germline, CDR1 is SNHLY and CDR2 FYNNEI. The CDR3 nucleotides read TGTGCCAGCAGTGGGGGCTCAGGGTTGTACGAGCAGTACTTC. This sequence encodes CASSGGSGLYEQYF.

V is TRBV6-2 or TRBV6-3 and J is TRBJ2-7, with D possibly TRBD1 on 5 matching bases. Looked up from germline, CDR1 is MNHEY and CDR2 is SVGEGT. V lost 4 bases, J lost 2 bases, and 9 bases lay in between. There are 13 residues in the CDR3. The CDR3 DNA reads TGTGCCAGCAGTTCTACAGGAACCTACGAGCAGTACTTC. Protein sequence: CASSSTGTYEQYF.

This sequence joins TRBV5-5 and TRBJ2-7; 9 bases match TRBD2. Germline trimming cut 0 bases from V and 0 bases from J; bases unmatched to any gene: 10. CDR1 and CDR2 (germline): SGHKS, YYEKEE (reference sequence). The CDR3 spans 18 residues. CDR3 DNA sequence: TGTGCCAGCAGCTTGGCTGGCGGCCCTAGCGGGGACTCCTACGAGCAGTACTTC. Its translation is CASSLAGGPSGDSYEQYF.

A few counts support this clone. The CDR3 DNA sequence: TGTGCCAGCAGCCAAGATACCACAGCCTATGGCTACACCTTC. Protein: CASSQDTTAYGYTF. The chain carries TRBV3-1 (or the pseudogene TRBV3-2) and TRBJ1-2; D remains ambiguous. The V end was cut by 0 bases, the J end by 4 bases, with 9 bases between. The CDR3 loop spans 14 amino acids. CDR1 is LGHDT, CDR2 YNNKEL, per germline (reference sequence).

The DNA of the CDR3 is TGTGCCAGCAGCCAAGAGACAGGGGGCCTCAGACAGCCCCAGCATTTT. It specifies CASSQETGGLRQPQHF. The chain combines TRBV4-2 with TRBJ1-5; 10 bases agree with TRBD1. The CDR3 loop spans 16 amino acids. J lost 7 bases, V lost 0 bases, and 6 bases had no gene match. Germline values: CDR1 LGHNA, CDR2 YNFKEQ.

CDR3 protein: CASSFGPLQTEAFF. CDR3 nucleotides: TGTGCCAGCAGCTTTGGTCCATTGCAGACTGAAGCTTTCTTT. This chain uses TRBV11-1 with TRBJ1-1; D unresolved. Germline V gene data show CDR1 as SGHAT and CDR2 as FQDESV (reference sequence). This CDR3 has 14 amino acids. V was clipped by 3 bases and J by 5 bases, with 13 bases between them.

The CDR3 DNA is TGTGCCAGCAGCGTGGGGCTAGCGGGGACTCAAGAGACCCAGTACTTC. As protein: CASSVGLAGTQETQYF. The chain employs TRBV9 and TRBJ2-5; 9 bases are a match to TRBD2. The CDR3 sequence is 16 residues long. V was pared by 2 bases and J by 2 bases, with 7 bases of the junction left unmatched. Per the germline V gene, CDR1 is SGDLS and CDR2 is YYNGEE.